The 19 T cell receptor beta chains below come from one sample, sequenced in a study of blood T cells in healthy people across ages. The use of a sample-barcoded 5' primer and a J-beta primer mix characterized a second PCR of roughly 6 to 12 cycles. TCRdb fed the 5' RACE reads into MiXCR, producing one record per CDR3 protein. The table includes hundreds of thousands of distinct CDR3 sequences, around 42% detected once. Input material: blood. All receptors come from a man in his 60s in good health.

This clonotype was seen once. The chain couples TRBV6-2 or TRBV6-3 to TRBJ2-5; D remains ambiguous. The DNA end favors TRBJ2-7, so the J call may be wrong. Germline V gives CDR1 MNHEY, CDR2 SVGEGT. CDR3 length: 15 amino acids. The DNA for the CDR3 is TGTGCCAGCAGTTACTCGAACATTCCCCTCTACGAGCAGTACTTC. This gives the protein CASSYSNIPLYEQYF.

The rearrangement joins TRBV7-9 to TRBJ1-2; D is possibly TRBD1 (5 bases). Trimming cost V 5 bases and J 4 bases, with 14 bases left between them. CDR3 length: 14 amino acids. Per the germline V gene, CDR1 is SEHNR and CDR2 is FQNEAQ (reference sequence). CDR3 DNA sequence: TGTGCCAGCAGCCTCGGGGAAGGGACCTATGGCTACACCTTC. Protein sequence: CASSLGEGTYGYTF.

This clonotype has a handful of counts. The chain has TRBV7-2 and TRBJ1-5; D is unclear. V shed 5 bases and J shed 6 bases, with 14 bases lying between them. The CDR3 has 14 amino acids. Germline CDR1 reads SGHTA; CDR2 reads FQGNSA. The CDR3 DNA sequence: TGTGCCAGCAGCCCCGGGAGGGCTGGTCAGCCCCAGCATTTT. Protein product: CASSPGRAGQPQHF.

As to this clonotype: One base away lies a much larger clone, so this may be a sequencing read error. The chain carries TRBV7-2 and TRBJ2-3; TRBD2 aligns across 12 bases. This CDR3 has 18 residues. The V gene's germline CDR1 is SGHTA and CDR2 FQGNSA. The CDR3: CASSLVSSGGGSTDRQYF. CDR3 nucleotides: TGTGCCAGCAGCTTAGTCTCTAGCGGGGGGGGGTCCACAGATAGGCAGTATTTT. The whole variable domain, filled in from reference TRBV7-2 and TRBJ2-3, reads GAGVSQSPSNKVTEKGKDVELRCDPISGHTALYWYRQSLGQGLEFLIYFQGNSAPDKSGLPSDRFSAERTGGSVSTLTIQRTQQEDSAVYLCASSLVSSGGGSTDRQYFGPGTRLTVL.

The rearrangement uses TRBV6-2 or TRBV6-3 and TRBJ2-7; D ambiguous. V was shortened by 7 bases and J by 0 bases, with 22 bases between the two germline ends. Looked up from germline, CDR1 is MNHEY and CDR2 is SVGEGT. This CDR3 region has 17 residues. The CDR3 sequence: CASTPRQTISSSYEQYF. The CDR3 region has the DNA TGTGCCAGCACTCCAAGACAAACGATTTCGAGCTCCTACGAGCAGTACTTC.

J is TRBJ2-3 and V is TRBV12-3 or TRBV12-4; TRBD2 agrees at 12 bases. The CDR3 contains 15 residues. Losses at the gene ends were 1 base for V and 6 bases for J; bases not matched to a gene: 2. The CDR3 spells CASSLGGTSGDTQYF. The CDR3 DNA sequence: TGTGCCAGCAGTTTAGGGGGGACTAGCGGGGATACGCAGTATTTT.

Regarding this clonotype: A read error may be the cause here, since a much bigger clone is one base away. J is TRBJ2-5 and V is TRBV12-3 or TRBV12-4; D perhaps matches TRBD1 (7 bases). V lost 5 bases to trimming and J lost 13 bases, with 23 bases between them. The CDR3 runs 14 residues. The CDR3 is CASSPGDRAYERYF. The CDR3 DNA follows: TGTGCCAGCAGTCCGGGGGACAGAGCCTACGAGCGGTACTTC.

A few counts support this clonotype. The chain recombines TRBV18 with TRBJ2-5; 10 bases align to TRBD1. Matching the DNA end better, TRBJ2-7 makes the J call doubtful. The CDR3 runs to 15 residues. From germline, CDR1 is KGHSH and CDR2 LQKENI. CDR3 nucleotides: TGTGCCAGCTCAAATACCGGGACAGGGGAATACGAGCAGTACTTC. Translated, it gives CASSNTGTGEYEQYF.

This chain joins TRBV5-5 and TRBJ2-5, with D perhaps matching TRBD1 (6 bases). This CDR3 spans 13 amino acids. CDR1 is SGHKS, CDR2 YYEKEE, per germline (reference sequence). V was shortened by 4 bases and J by 2 bases, with 9 bases between the two germline ends. CDR3 DNA: TGTGCCAGCAGCAACAGGGTACAAGAGACCCAGTACTTC. Translated: CASSNRVQETQYF.

This chain connects TRBV7-9 to TRBJ2-3; maybe TRBD1 (6 bases). This CDR3 spans 17 amino acids. The V end lost 5 bases, the J end lost 3 bases, and 21 bases lay between the germline ends. Germline V CDR1 and CDR2: SEHNR, FQNEAQ (reference sequence). The CDR3 DNA reads TGTGCCAGCAGCCCCTGGGGGCGGACACGCGGGACAGATACGCAGTATTTT. Its translation is CASSPWGRTRGTDTQYF. Full variable domain (missing parts from reference TRBV7-9 and TRBJ2-3): DTGVSQNPRHKITKRGQNVTFRCDPISEHNRLYWYRQTLGQGPEFLTYFQNEAQLEKSRLLSDRFSAERPKGSFSTLEIQRTEQGDSAMYLCASSPWGRTRGTDTQYFGPGTRLTVL.

This clonotype was detected only a few times. J is TRBJ2-1 and V is TRBV6-2 or TRBV6-3; tentative D call: TRBD2 (5 bases). CDR3 length: 12 residues. Between the trimmed V and J ends, which lost 6 bases and 9 bases, there was a span of 12 bases. Germline V gene sequence: CDR1 MNHEY, CDR2 SVGEGT. The CDR3 DNA is TGTGCCAGCAGCTCCAGCCGGGGTGAGCAGTTCTTC. Its protein product is CASSSSRGEQFF.

A few counts support this clonotype. The chain recombines TRBV27 with TRBJ2-1; TRBD1 matches 7 bases. This CDR3 spans 19 amino acids. Germline V gene lookup returns CDR1 MNHEY and CDR2 SMNVEV (reference sequence). Unmatched junction bases numbered 13, after V lost 0 bases and J lost 2 bases. CDR3: CASSLSIPQGPYPYNEQFF. CDR3 DNA sequence: TGTGCCAGCAGTTTATCGATCCCACAGGGGCCCTACCCCTACAATGAGCAGTTCTTC.

A few counts support this clonotype. The chain has TRBV15 and TRBJ2-1; possibly TRBD2 for D (5 bases). This CDR3 spans 14 amino acids. Trimming took off 3 bases at V and 0 bases at J, with 6 bases between the two ends. Germline V CDR1 and CDR2: LNHNV, YYDKDF (reference sequence). Here the CDR3 reads CATSSGNSYNEQFF. The CDR3 DNA is TGTGCCACCAGCAGCGGGAACTCCTACAATGAGCAGTTCTTC. The variable domain in full, with the rest retrieved from reference TRBV15 and TRBJ2-1, is DAMVIQNPRYQVTQFGKPVTLSCSQTLNHNVMYWYQQKSSQAPKLLFHYYDKDFNNEADTPDNFQSRRPNTSFCFLDIRSPGLGDTAMYLCATSSGNSYNEQFFGPGTRLTVL.

The chain uses TRBV11-2 and TRBJ2-2; 12 nucleotides match TRBD2. Germline V gene lookup returns CDR1 SGHAT and CDR2 FQNNGV. V gave up 3 bases and J gave up 0 bases; unmatched junction bases: 5. This CDR3 is 18 amino acids long. Written as DNA, the CDR3 is TGTGCCAGCAGCTTTTGGACTAGCGGGGTCCCGAACACCGGGGAGCTGTTTTTT. Translated, it gives CASSFWTSGVPNTGELFF.

This clonotype showed up many times. The chain links TRBV7-2 to TRBJ2-3; no clear D gene. V was trimmed by 5 bases and J by 2 bases, leaving 11 bases between them. Germline V CDR1 and CDR2: SGHTA, FQGNSA. This CDR3 contains 14 residues. This CDR3 reads CASSLLSPTDTQYF. DNA of the CDR3: TGTGCCAGCAGCCTCCTTTCCCCCACAGATACGCAGTATTTT.

This rearrangement joins TRBV4-3 to TRBJ2-5, with D perhaps being TRBD1 or TRBD2 (6 bases each). CDR1 LGHNA and CDR2 YSLEER come from the germline V gene. The CDR3 runs 16 residues. V lost 0 bases and J 11 bases, leaving 22 bases between the germline ends. CDR3 sequence: CASSQDVLQGWGEQYF. CDR3 coding DNA: TGCGCCAGCAGCCAAGACGTATTGCAGGGGTGGGGGGAGCAGTACTTC.

The chain employs TRBV20-1 and TRBJ2-2; 15 nucleotides line up with TRBD2. V dropped 5 bases and J dropped 4; count of bases not matched to a gene: 8. This CDR3 has 17 residues. Germline V gene data show CDR1 as DFQATT and CDR2 as SNEGSKA (reference sequence). The CDR3 sequence is CSALRTSGGGGTGELFF. The CDR3 coding sequence is TGCAGTGCTTTAAGGACTAGCGGGGGGGGCGGCACCGGGGAGCTGTTTTTT.

This rearrangement joins TRBV20-1 to TRBJ1-2; 7 bases agree with TRBD1. Germline lookup yields CDR1 DFQATT and CDR2 SNEGSKA (reference sequence). This CDR3 comprises 13 residues. V lost 6 bases, J lost 8 bases, and 12 bases stayed unmatched. CDR3 amino acids: CSATGTVSLGYTF. The CDR3 DNA sequence: TGCAGTGCAACCGGGACAGTGAGTCTGGGCTACACCTTC.

V gene TRBV7-2 combines with J gene TRBJ1-2; TRBD1 matches at 7 bases. Germline V gene sequence: CDR1 SGHTA, CDR2 FQGNSA. V lost 4 bases to trimming and J lost 8 bases; unmatched junction nucleotides: 7. This CDR3 contains 13 residues. The CDR3 region is CASSSTGSWGYTF. The CDR3 DNA is TGTGCCAGCAGCTCGACAGGGTCGTGGGGCTACACCTTC.